These 10 T cell receptor beta chains share one sample of origin, sequenced in a study of glioma-infiltrating T cells. Amplification of TCR alpha and beta CDR3 regions from RNA used iRepertoire nested multiplex PCR. TCRdb re-analysed the multiplex PCR reads in MiXCR, keeping a single row per CDR3 protein. Here the sample spans around 190,000 distinct CDR3 sequences, approximately 30% being singletons. The sample taken for sequencing was glioma tissue, nonneoplastic brain tissue, or PBMCs (not recorded which). These receptors all stem from a human donor with low-grade glioma or glioblastoma, undergoing nonglioma brain surgery, or in good health (not recorded which).

This clonotype showed up many times. The chain has TRBV10-2 and TRBJ2-7; 10 nucleotides match TRBD2. Germline CDR1 WSHSY, CDR2 SAAADI. The trim removed 7 bases at V and 6 bases at J, leaving 6 bases unmatched. This CDR3 comprises 13 residues. The CDR3: CASILAGGSEQYF. The CDR3 DNA reads TGCGCCAGCATTTTAGCGGGAGGTTCCGAGCAGTACTTC.

This clonotype appeared many times. The chain links TRBV27 to TRBJ1-2; D is possibly TRBD1 (5 bases). CDR1 MNHEY and CDR2 SMNVEV come from the germline V gene (reference sequence). Trimming shortened V by 6 bases and J by 3 bases, and 14 bases separated the two germline ends. The CDR3 is made up of 14 amino acids. DNA of the CDR3: TGTGCCAGCAGAAGGTGGGGGGACGACTATGGCTACACCTTC. Translating gives CASRRWGDDYGYTF.

This clonotype has a count of ten or more. V usage is TRBV20-1 and J usage is TRBJ1-1; a possible D gene is TRBD1 (5 bases). The CDR3 spans 13 residues. Germline CDR1 DFQATT, CDR2 SNEGSKA (reference sequence). Trimming took 5 bases from V and 7 from J, leaving 17 bases between them. CDR3 amino acids: CSAHPGGAVEAFF. Here the CDR3 DNA reads TGCAGTGCTCATCCGGGGGGTGCGGTTGAAGCTTTCTTT.

Details on this clonotype: This may come from a read error, since a much larger clone is one base off. The V gene is TRBV20-1, the J gene TRBJ1-2; D gene ambiguous. In germline, CDR1 is DFQATT, CDR2 SNEGSKA (reference sequence). The V and J ends lost 3 bases and 6 bases respectively, with 11 bases between them. This CDR3 spans 12 amino acids. CDR3 sequence (DNA): TGCAGTGCTAGGATCCGGGAAGATGGCTACACCTTC. This sequence encodes CSARIREDGYTF.

This clonotype was found many times. V gene TRBV7-9 combines with J gene TRBJ2-3; D ambiguous. Trimming stripped 2 bases from V and 6 bases from J, with 9 bases between. CDR1 is SEHNR and CDR2 is FQNEAQ in the germline V gene (reference sequence). The CDR3 covers 13 residues. The CDR3 loop reads CASSLPWYDTQYF. The CDR3 nucleotides are TGTGCCAGCAGCTTACCCTGGTATGATACGCAGTATTTT. Supplemented by reference TRBV7-9 and TRBJ2-3, the full variable domain reads DTGVSQNPRHKITKRGQNVTFRCDPISEHNRLYWYRQTLGQGPEFLTYFQNEAQLEKSRLLSDRFSAERPKGSFSTLEIQRTEQGDSAMYLCASSLPWYDTQYFGPGTRLTVL.

Many counts were recorded for this clonotype. The CDR3, as DNA: TGTGCCAGCTCAGCTAGCGGGAGGGCCTCCTACGAGCAGTACTTC. It is translated as CASSASGRASYEQYF. V gene TRBV18 combines with J gene TRBJ2-7; 12 bases fit TRBD2. The ends lost 5 bases at V and 0 bases at J; junction bases unmatched: 2. Germline-derived CDR1 and CDR2 are KGHSH and LQKENI. CDR3 length: 15 residues.

The V call is TRBV29-1, the J call TRBJ1-3; D not certain. Deletions cut 7 bases from V and 0 bases from J, with 16 bases between. The CDR3 contains 15 residues. CDR1 and CDR2 (germline): SQVTM, ANQGSEA. In DNA, the CDR3 is TGCAGCGGTTCTGACGGCTTACACTCTGGAAACACCATATATTTT. Its translation is CSGSDGLHSGNTIYF.

Details on this clonotype: This may be a read error, as it is one base from a much larger clone. V gene TRBV10-3 combines with J gene TRBJ2-5, with D unresolved. Germline-derived CDR1 and CDR2 are ENHRY and SYGVKD. V was clipped by 0 bases and J by 4 bases, with 9 bases between them. The CDR3 is 14 residues long. CDR3 sequence reads: CAISESNGRETQYF. DNA of the CDR3: TGTGCCATCAGTGAGTCTAACGGCCGAGAGACCCAGTACTTC.

Notes on this clonotype: This sequence may be a read error, since a much larger clone differs from it by one base. The V call is TRBV27, the J call TRBJ2-1; unclear D gene. The CDR3 consists of 15 residues. Germline values: CDR1 MNHEY, CDR2 SMNVEV (reference sequence). CDR3 sequence: CARSFQLGFGNEQFF. The CDR3 bases are TGTGCCAGGAGTTTTCAATTGGGATTTGGCAATGAGCAGTTCTTC.

This clonotype appeared many times. The chain combines TRBV20-1 with TRBJ2-7; no reliable D call. This CDR3 contains 12 residues. Germline V gene data show CDR1 as DFQATT and CDR2 as SNEGSKA (reference sequence). V lost 3 bases and J 0 bases, leaving 6 bases between the germline ends. The DNA of the CDR3 is TGCAGTGCTAGGGGAAGCTCCTACGAGCAGTACTTC. Protein sequence: CSARGSSYEQYF.